Below, 18 T cell receptor beta chains from the same sample are listed, as sequenced in a study of blood T cell repertoires in COVID-19. Produced via immunoSEQ multiplex PCR; TCRdb's table is partial and in-frame only. This table holds about 250,000 clones, about 83% found once. Sequenced input: peripheral blood. The receptors stem from a woman aged 80 or older with COVID-19, enrolled during active disease.

This chain joins TRBV19 and TRBJ2-2; TRBD1 agrees at 9 bases. The CDR3 runs 16 residues. Unmatched junction bases numbered 6, after V lost 5 bases and J lost 2 bases. Germline CDR1 and CDR2: LNHDA and SQIVND (reference sequence). CDR3 protein: CASSGPGQGNTGELFF. The DNA for the CDR3 is TGTGCCAGTAGTGGACCGGGACAGGGAAACACCGGGGAGCTGTTTTTT.

The genes are TRBV2 and TRBJ1-6; a weak D match, TRBD1 (6 bases). Germline values: CDR1 SNHLY, CDR2 FYNNEI. V lost 8 bases, J lost 6 bases, and 14 bases lay in between. This CDR3 has 14 amino acids. CDR3 coding DNA: TGTGCCAGCTTGCCGGGACAAGGTAATTCACCCCTCCACTTT. This sequence encodes CASLPGQGNSPLHF.

This chain joins TRBV6-5 and TRBJ1-5; 8 nucleotides line up with TRBD1. This CDR3 spans 14 amino acids. Unmatched junction bases numbered 4, after V lost 6 bases and J lost 3 bases. The germline gives CDR1 MNHEY, CDR2 SVGAGI. The CDR3 region is CASRNRGVNQPQHF. The CDR3 DNA is TGTGCCAGCAGAAACAGGGGGGTCAATCAGCCCCAGCATTTT.

The CDR3 sequence is CASSLFSTGQNYGYTF. The CDR3 DNA is TGTGCCAGCAGCTTATTTTCGACAGGCCAAAACTATGGCTACACCTTC. This chain uses TRBV7-2 with TRBJ1-2; D possibly corresponds to TRBD1 (6 bases). CDR3 length: 16 residues. V dropped 2 bases and J dropped 2 bases, with 15 bases sitting between them. Germline CDR1 SGHTA, CDR2 FQGNSA. Together with reference TRBV7-2 and TRBJ1-2, the CDR3 gives the full variable domain: GAGVSQSPSNKVTEKGKDVELRCDPISGHTALYWYRQSLGQGLEFLIYFQGNSAPDKSGLPSDRFSAERTGGSVSTLTIQRTQQEDSAVYLCASSLFSTGQNYGYTFGSGTRLTVV.

The J gene is TRBJ2-3, the V gene TRBV2, with D perhaps TRBD2 (7 bases). The length of the CDR3 is 16 residues. V dropped 2 bases and J dropped 2 bases, with 14 bases sitting between them. Germline loops: CDR1 SNHLY, CDR2 FYNNEI. The CDR3 here is CASSERGSGATDTQYF. DNA for the CDR3: TGTGCCAGCAGTGAAAGGGGGAGCGGGGCCACAGATACGCAGTATTTT.

This clone was seen only a few times. The chain joins TRBV5-6 to TRBJ1-5, with D possibly TRBD1 on 6 matching bases. The V and J ends lost 6 bases and 4 bases respectively, with 14 bases between them. The germline gives CDR1 SGHDT, CDR2 YYEEEE. The CDR3 extends over 14 amino acids. Here the CDR3 DNA reads TGTGCCAGCACCGTTGGGGGGGCGAATCAGCCCCAGCATTTT. Translating it yields CASTVGGANQPQHF.

This clone was counted between two and nine times. The CDR3 is CASSRDRVKQETQYF. CDR3 in DNA: TGTGCCAGCAGCCGGGACAGGGTGAAACAAGAGACCCAGTACTTC. J is TRBJ2-5 and V is TRBV28; 9 positions match TRBD1. CDR3 length: 15 amino acids. CDR1 MDHEN and CDR2 SYDVKM come from the germline V gene. Trimming removed 6 bases from V and 2 bases from J; junction bases left unmatched: 7.

The chain couples TRBV5-1 to TRBJ2-1, with 7 positions matching TRBD1. The CDR3 sequence is 15 residues long. Germline lookup yields CDR1 SGHRS and CDR2 YFSETQ. V lost 4 bases to trimming and J lost 2 bases; unmatched junction nucleotides: 6. CDR3 region: CASSSTGDPYNEQFF. The CDR3 region has the DNA TGCGCCAGCAGCAGCACAGGGGACCCCTACAATGAGCAGTTCTTC.

The chain links TRBV6-6 to TRBJ2-1; 8 positions match TRBD2. CDR3 size: 17 residues. V trimming: 5 bases; J trimming: 2 bases; junction bases outside the gene matches: 11. Per germline, CDR1 MNHNY and CDR2 SVGAGI (reference sequence). The CDR3 protein is CASSPWSRGGTYNEQFF. CDR3 DNA: TGTGCCAGCAGTCCGTGGAGCCGGGGGGGTACCTACAATGAGCAGTTCTTC.

This chain connects TRBV6-4 to TRBJ2-5; 14 bases are shared with TRBD2. The germline V gene has CDR1 MRHNA and CDR2 SNTAGT. The CDR3 has 18 residues. Trimming cost V 3 bases and J 0 bases; bases outside gene matches: 6. The CDR3 protein is CASSEPGLAGAYQETQYF. The CDR3 DNA reads as TGTGCCAGCAGTGAACCGGGACTAGCGGGGGCCTACCAAGAGACCCAGTACTTC.

This chain links TRBV28 with TRBJ1-3; D is perhaps TRBD1 (5 bases). CDR3 length: 16 amino acids. In germline, CDR1 is MDHEN, CDR2 SYDVKM. V was trimmed by 1 base and J by 0 bases, leaving 10 bases between them. Written as DNA, the CDR3 is TGTGCCAGCAGTTTATCGGTCAGGGTCTCTGGAAACACCATATATTTT. This sequence encodes CASSLSVRVSGNTIYF. Full variable domain (rest looked up from reference TRBV28 and TRBJ1-3): DVKVTQSSRYLVKRTGEKVFLECVQDMDHENMFWYRQDPGLGLRLIYFSYDVKMKEKGDIPEGYSVSREKKERFSLILESASTNQTSMYLCASSLSVRVSGNTIYFGEGSWLTVV.

The chain combines TRBV6-2 or TRBV6-3 with TRBJ1-3; no definite D call. Germline V gene data show CDR1 as MNHEY and CDR2 as SVGEGT. V lost 4 bases, J lost 0 bases, and 10 bases lay in between. This CDR3 spans 15 amino acids. The CDR3 sequence is CASSSTQDSGNTIYF. The CDR3 coding sequence is TGTGCCAGCAGTTCGACGCAGGACTCTGGAAACACCATATATTTT.

This clone was observed a few times. CDR3 sequence reads: CASSSYQGSTEAFF. The DNA for the CDR3 is TGTGCCAGCAGCTCCTATCAGGGAAGCACTGAAGCTTTCTTT. The chain recombines TRBV5-4 with TRBJ1-1; possible D gene TRBD1, 5 bases. The CDR3 length is 14 residues. V lost 3 bases and J 4 bases, leaving 13 bases between the germline ends. Looked up from germline, CDR1 is SGHNT and CDR2 is YYREEE (reference sequence).

The CDR3 region is CASSRSAGEQYF. CDR3 sequence (DNA): TGTGCCAGCAGTCGCTCGGCGGGCGAGCAGTACTTC. The V call is TRBV27, the J call TRBJ2-7, with D perhaps matching TRBD2 (5 bases). CDR1 MNHEY and CDR2 SMNVEV come from the germline V gene (reference sequence). The ends were cut back, 5 bases at V and 6 bases at J, with 11 bases in the middle. The CDR3 loop spans 12 amino acids.

This clone was observed a few times. The chain joins TRBV18 to TRBJ2-7; 7 bases agree with TRBD1. This CDR3 has 15 residues. J lost 0 bases, V lost 6 bases, and 8 bases had no gene match. Germline CDR1 KGHSH, CDR2 LQKENI. The chain's CDR3 is CASSPPDRSSYEQYF. The CDR3 DNA reads TGTGCCAGCTCGCCCCCGGACAGGAGCTCCTACGAGCAGTACTTC.

The gene calls are TRBV27 and TRBJ1-6, with 8 bases that match TRBD1. The CDR3 has 15 residues. Germline V gene data show CDR1 as MNHEY and CDR2 as SMNVEV (reference sequence). J was trimmed by 4 bases and V by 7 bases; bases with no gene match: 6. The CDR3 loop reads CASTNGQGYNSPLHF. The CDR3 DNA reads TGTGCCAGCACAAACGGACAGGGTTATAATTCACCCCTCCACTTT.

The chain employs TRBV10-3 and TRBJ1-3, with D maybe TRBD1 (5 bases). Trimming shortened V by 10 bases and J by 6 bases, and 19 bases separated the two germline ends. Germline loops: CDR1 ENHRY, CDR2 SYGVKD. The CDR3 sequence is 14 residues long. In nucleotides, the CDR3 is TGTGCCAGCGCTCAGGGTCGTACTGAAAACACCATATATTTT. It yields the protein CASAQGRTENTIYF.

The chain uses TRBV7-8 and TRBJ1-4; 9 bases line up with TRBD1. Unmatched junction bases numbered 7, after V lost 0 bases and J lost 8 bases. The CDR3 contains 16 residues. Germline lookup yields CDR1 SGHVS and CDR2 FQNEAQ. CDR3 amino acids: CASSLAPGQGLEKLFF. The CDR3 coding sequence is TGTGCCAGCAGCTTAGCGCCGGGACAGGGATTGGAAAAACTGTTTTTT.